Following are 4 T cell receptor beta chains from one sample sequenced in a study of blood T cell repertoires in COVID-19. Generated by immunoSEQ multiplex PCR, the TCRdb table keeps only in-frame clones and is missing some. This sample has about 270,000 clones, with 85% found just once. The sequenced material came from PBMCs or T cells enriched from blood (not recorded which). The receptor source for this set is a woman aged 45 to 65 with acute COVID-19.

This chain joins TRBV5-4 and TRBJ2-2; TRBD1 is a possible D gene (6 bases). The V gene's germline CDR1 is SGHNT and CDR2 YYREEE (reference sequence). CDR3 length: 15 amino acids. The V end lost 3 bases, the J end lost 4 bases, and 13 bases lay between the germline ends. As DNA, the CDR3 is TGTGCCAGCAGCTCCCGGACAGAACCCACCGGGGAGCTGTTTTTT. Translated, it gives CASSSRTEPTGELFF. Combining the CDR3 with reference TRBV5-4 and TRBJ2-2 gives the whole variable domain ETGVTQSPTHLIKTRGQQVTLRCSSQSGHNTVSWYQQALGQGPQFIFQYYREEENGRGNFPPRFSGLQFPNYSSELNVNALELDDSALYLCASSSRTEPTGELFFGEGSRLTVL.

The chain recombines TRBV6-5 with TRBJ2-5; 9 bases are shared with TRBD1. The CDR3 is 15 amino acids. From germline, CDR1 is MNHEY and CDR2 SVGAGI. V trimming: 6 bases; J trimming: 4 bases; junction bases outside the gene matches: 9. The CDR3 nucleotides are TGTGCCAGCAGCCCACGGGACAGGGTACTAGAGACCCAGTACTTC. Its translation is CASSPRDRVLETQYF.

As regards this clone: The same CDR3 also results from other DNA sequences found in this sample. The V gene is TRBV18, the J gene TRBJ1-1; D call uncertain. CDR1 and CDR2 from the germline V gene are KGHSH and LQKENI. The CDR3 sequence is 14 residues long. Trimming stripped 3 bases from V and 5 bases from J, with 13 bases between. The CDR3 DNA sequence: TGTGCCAGCTCACCCCCTCCTCGGGGAACTGAAGCTTTCTTT. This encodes CASSPPPRGTEAFF. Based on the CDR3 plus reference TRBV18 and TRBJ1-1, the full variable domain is NAGVMQNPRHLVRRRGQEARLRCSPMKGHSHVYWYRQLPEEGLKFMVYLQKENIIDESGMPKERFSAEFPKEGPSILRIQQVVRGDSAAYFCASSPPPRGTEAFFGQGTRLTVV.

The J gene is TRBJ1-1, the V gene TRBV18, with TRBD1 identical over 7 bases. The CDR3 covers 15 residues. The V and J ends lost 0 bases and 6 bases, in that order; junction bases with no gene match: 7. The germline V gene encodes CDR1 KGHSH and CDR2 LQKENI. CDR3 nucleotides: TGTGCCAGCTCACCACCGAAGGGGGCGACTGCTGAAGCTTTCTTT. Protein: CASSPPKGATAEAFF. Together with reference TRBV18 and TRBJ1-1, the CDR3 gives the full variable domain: NAGVMQNPRHLVRRRGQEARLRCSPMKGHSHVYWYRQLPEEGLKFMVYLQKENIIDESGMPKERFSAEFPKEGPSILRIQQVVRGDSAAYFCASSPPKGATAEAFFGQGTRLTVV.